This T cell receptor (beta chain) was found in a study of T-cell reconstitution after alpha-beta-depleted transplantation in children. Study-level findings and limits: After transplant, high TCRbeta diversity at day 60 in some patients arose from surviving recipient T cells and thymic progenitors. In patients about two months after transplant, alpha-beta T cells reportedly arose from several hundred expanded graft clones. When one year had passed after transplant, most T-cell counts and diversity came from newly produced T cells.

Preparation of the TCRbeta library was carried out with unique molecular identifiers. One entry per CDR3 protein results from TCRdb running MiXCR on the PCR reads. The data contain fewer than 1 million distinct CDR3 sequences, about 15% of them seen just once; the ten biggest clones take up 5%. The CDR3 consists of 22 residues. Of note for this clonotype: The antigen is unknown.

This material consisted of PBMCs, mostly from graft donor cells, taken 360 days after TCRalphabeta/CD19-depleted stem cell transplant. The clonotype comes from a male patient under 18 who had a stem cell transplant for acute lymphoblastic leukemia, so the T cells may come from the graft donor. The gene calls are TRBV21-1 and TRBJ2-7; the D call TRBD2 from the table was never checked on the DNA. TRBV21-1 is an annotated pseudogene. This CDR3 reads CASSKSPTRTPPTPVSWDEQYF. CDR3 DNA sequence: TGTGCCAGCAGCAAATCTCCCACCCGGACTCCTCCGACTCCCGTTTCATGGGACGAGCAGTACTTC.